This TCR beta chain was captured by sequencing in a study of PD-L1 blockade in urothelial cancer. Overall study: Males with urothelial cancer arising in the bladder constituted most of the roughly 30 patients.

Individual patients had between 1 and 8 samples, taken pretreatment and on-treatment. The CDR3 consists of 15 residues. V lost 2 bases, J lost 6 bases, and 8 bases stayed unmatched. The germline V gene has CDR1 SGDLS and CDR2 YYNGEE. Spiking of synthetic TCR analog templates was performed in each PCR. Here immunoSEQ multiplex PCR was the method, and the copy in TCRdb shows in-frame clones only, minus some. The sample has around 42,000 clones, roughly four fifths seen once. The clonotype originates from a man between 65 and 79 years old with urothelial cancer. The sample was PBMCs, taken around atezolizumab (anti-PD-L1) treatment. The chain links TRBV9 to TRBJ2-1; 7 bases agree with TRBD2. The CDR3 coding sequence is TGTGCCAGCAGCGTTCTAAGCGGGAAGGTCAATGAGCAGTTCTTC. Protein product: CASSVLSGKVNEQFF.